This T cell receptor (beta chain) comes out of a study of cytomegalovirus exposure and HLA in healthy donors. It was with 60 Vbeta and 13 Jbeta primers that the PCR ran. The repertoire was sequenced with immunoSEQ multiplex PCR; TCRdb's copy has only in-frame clones and lacks some. The sample yields 180,000 or so clones, 75% to 80% seen once. Overall study results and limits: Some highly shared sequence variants likely arose as a pipeline artifact. Among TCR beta chains of equal frequency, HLA-associated ones were more clonally expanded in a later analysis. Donor immune exposure was known only as CMV serostatus.

The CDR3 covers 16 residues. Per the germline V gene, CDR1 is MNHNY and CDR2 is SVGAGI (reference sequence). Trimming removed 3 bases from V and 3 bases from J; junction bases left unmatched: 6. To note about this clone: The target antigen is unknown.

The receptor's source is a man in his forties or fifties in good health and CMV-seropositive. This rearrangement joins TRBV6-6 to TRBJ1-4; 8 bases fit TRBD1. The sequenced sample was PBMCs. The CDR3 region has the DNA TGTGCCAGCAGTTATCAGTCAGGGGGCGCTAATGAAAAACTGTTTTTT. As protein: CASSYQSGGANEKLFF.